Following are 22 T cell receptor beta chains from one sample sequenced in a study of cytomegalovirus exposure and HLA in healthy donors. The PCR was carried out with 60 Vbeta primers and 13 Jbeta primers. Method: immunoSEQ multiplex PCR; TCRdb's copy keeps in-frame clones and lacks some. The sample yields around 120,000 clones, about 68% seen once. The sample consisted of PBMCs. The origin of the receptors is a woman in her thirties or forties in good health and CMV-seropositive.

V is TRBV5-1 and J is TRBJ2-1; 10 nucleotides match TRBD2. V dropped 4 bases and J dropped 4; count of bases not matched to a gene: 8. The CDR3 covers 16 residues. From germline, CDR1 is SGHRS and CDR2 YFSETQ. The CDR3 protein is CASSGRTSGAYNEQFF. In nucleotides, the CDR3 is TGCGCCAGCAGCGGACGAACTAGCGGGGCTTACAATGAGCAGTTCTTC.

The chain is built from TRBV6-5 and TRBJ2-3, with D uncertain. Trimming removed 8 bases from V and 0 bases from J, with 12 bases in between. CDR1 and CDR2 (germline): MNHEY, SVGAGI. The CDR3 is made up of 14 amino acids. The CDR3 protein is CASSTEPSTDTQYF. The CDR3 nucleotides are TGTGCCAGCTCTACAGAACCTAGCACAGATACGCAGTATTTT.

This clone was counted between two and nine times. The chain is built from TRBV9 and TRBJ2-1; D might be TRBD1 (5 bases). Germline-derived CDR1 and CDR2 are SGDLS and YYNGEE. Deletions cut 1 base from V and 2 bases from J, with 10 bases between. The length of the CDR3 is 15 residues. DNA for the CDR3: TGTGCCAGCAGCGTATGGGGCAGCCCCTACAATGAGCAGTTCTTC. Translating it yields CASSVWGSPYNEQFF.

The chain uses TRBV4-2 and TRBJ2-7; 8 bases are a match to TRBD1. The CDR3 covers 19 residues. Germline CDR1 reads LGHNA; CDR2 reads YNFKEQ. Trimming at V came to 4 bases and at J to 0 bases, leaving 17 bases not matched to a gene. The CDR3: CASSLFNLGQGTSSYEQYF. CDR3 bases: TGTGCCAGCAGCCTTTTTAATCTAGGACAGGGCACTAGCTCCTACGAGCAGTACTTC.

This clone has a handful of counts. The chain joins TRBV9 to TRBJ2-3, with 8 nucleotides matching TRBD2. The junction had 2 bases not matched to a gene; V was cut back by 0 bases and J by 2 bases. The germline V gene has CDR1 SGDLS and CDR2 YYNGEE. This CDR3 comprises 15 residues. CDR3 loop: CASSVAGGLTDTQYF. CDR3 nucleotide sequence: TGTGCCAGCAGCGTAGCGGGAGGGCTCACAGATACGCAGTATTTT.

The chain has TRBV4-1 and TRBJ2-1; weak D call: TRBD1 (6 bases). The CDR3 covers 16 residues. Looked up from germline, CDR1 is MGHRA and CDR2 is YSYEKL. V lost 0 bases, J lost 1 base, and 10 bases lay in between. The CDR3: CASSQDWGLSYNEQFF. The CDR3, as DNA: TGCGCCAGCAGCCAAGATTGGGGGCTGTCCTACAATGAGCAGTTCTTC.

This sequence joins TRBV5-1 and TRBJ2-1, with no clear D. The CDR3 length is 13 residues. Germline V gives CDR1 SGHRS, CDR2 YFSETQ. V lost 2 bases and J lost 1, with 4 bases in between. In DNA form, the CDR3 reads TGCGCCAGCAGCTTCCCTTCCTACAATGAGCAGTTCTTC. This codes for CASSFPSYNEQFF.

The chain links TRBV29-1 to TRBJ2-2; no reliable D call. V was clipped by 4 bases and J by 1 base, with 4 bases between them. From germline, CDR1 is SQVTM and CDR2 ANQGSEA. The CDR3 runs 12 residues. CDR3 in DNA: TGCAGCGTTGGACAGAACACCGGGGAGCTGTTTTTT. It encodes CSVGQNTGELFF.

The rearrangement uses TRBV11-2 and TRBJ2-1; D remains unclear. Per germline, CDR1 SGHAT and CDR2 FQNNGV. V was clipped by 5 bases and J by 14 bases, with 16 bases between them. CDR3 length: 12 amino acids. CDR3 coding DNA: TGTGCCAGCAGCCACTCCCCCGCGCCCGAGTTCTTC. It yields the protein CASSHSPAPEFF.

This chain links TRBV5-8 with TRBJ1-1; 11 bases are a match to TRBD1. Germline loops: CDR1 SGHTS, CDR2 YDEGEE. V was clipped by 0 bases and J by 5 bases; unmatched bases: 3. CDR3 length: 15 residues. The CDR3 spells CASSLAWDRGTEAFF. DNA for the CDR3: TGTGCCAGCAGCTTGGCGTGGGACAGGGGGACTGAAGCTTTCTTT.

The genes are TRBV18 and TRBJ2-1, with 10 bases identical to TRBD2. The V gene end was trimmed by 3 bases and the J gene end by 8 bases; junction bases not matched to a gene: 7. CDR1 and CDR2 from the germline V gene are KGHSH and LQKENI. The CDR3 extends over 15 amino acids. The CDR3 nucleotides read TGTGCCAGCTCACCGGGACTAGCGCGGGGCGATGAGCAGTTCTTC. It encodes CASSPGLARGDEQFF.

The CDR3 DNA reads TGTGCCAGCAGCTTCCTGACTGCAGGGTACAATGAGCAGTTCTTC. This encodes CASSFLTAGYNEQFF. V usage is TRBV28 and J usage is TRBJ2-1, with TRBD1 as a possible D gene (5 bases). The CDR3 is 15 residues long. The V gene's germline CDR1 is MDHEN and CDR2 SYDVKM. V dropped 6 bases and J dropped 4 bases, with 16 bases sitting between them.

The chain employs TRBV14 and TRBJ2-7; no firm D call. The germline V gene encodes CDR1 SGHDN and CDR2 FVKESK. V was pared by 0 bases and J by 2 bases, with 8 bases between. There are 14 residues in the CDR3. The DNA of the CDR3 is TGTGCCAGCAGCCAAGATTTCACTCCCTACGAGCAGTACTTC. This gives the protein CASSQDFTPYEQYF.

CDR3 nucleotide sequence: TGTGCCAGCAGTAGAGACAGGGGTGGCGAGCAGTACTTC. Translation: CASSRDRGGEQYF. The chain links TRBV6-5 to TRBJ2-7; 8 bases line up with TRBD1. CDR1 MNHEY and CDR2 SVGAGI come from the germline V gene. This CDR3 region has 13 residues. The J segment lost 6 bases and the V segment lost 5 bases, leaving 6 bases of the junction unmatched.

The rearrangement links TRBV7-9 to TRBJ2-1; D may be TRBD2 (5 bases). CDR1 and CDR2 from the germline V gene are SEHNR and FQNEAQ (reference sequence). Trimming took 5 bases from V and 8 from J, leaving 19 bases between them. The CDR3 is 15 amino acids. The CDR3 bases are TGTGCCAGCAGCACCGGCCGCAGGAGGTGGGATGAGCAGTTCTTC. Its translation is CASSTGRRRWDEQFF.

The rearrangement uses TRBV13 and TRBJ2-1; 7 positions agree with TRBD2. This CDR3 comprises 19 residues. The germline V gene has CDR1 PRHDT and CDR2 FYEKMQ (reference sequence). J gave up 1 base and V 2 bases, and 14 bases lay outside the gene matches. The CDR3 reads CASSLFFRRRERSYNEQFF. DNA of the CDR3: TGTGCCAGCAGCTTATTTTTCAGGCGGCGGGAGAGATCCTACAATGAGCAGTTCTTC.

The chain combines TRBV5-4 with TRBJ2-5, with D tentatively TRBD2 (6 bases). CDR3 length equals 15 residues. Germline CDR1 reads SGHNT; CDR2 reads YYREEE (reference sequence). V was shortened by 3 bases and J by 1 base, with 13 bases between the two germline ends. The CDR3 is CASSSRRETQETQYF. Here the CDR3 DNA reads TGTGCCAGCAGCTCTCGACGGGAGACCCAAGAGACCCAGTACTTC. Supplemented by reference TRBV5-4 and TRBJ2-5, the full variable domain reads ETGVTQSPTHLIKTRGQQVTLRCSSQSGHNTVSWYQQALGQGPQFIFQYYREEENGRGNFPPRFSGLQFPNYSSELNVNALELDDSALYLCASSSRRETQETQYFGPGTRLLVL.

The chain has TRBV29-1 and TRBJ2-7; D gene ambiguous. The V gene lost 4 bases and the J gene lost 5 bases, with 21 bases spanning the gap. CDR3 size: 15 residues. Per the germline V gene, CDR1 is SQVTM and CDR2 is ANQGSEA. For the CDR3, the DNA is TGCAGCGTTGCCCATAAAGCCTTGAGTAAAGACGAGCAGTACTTC. Translating gives CSVAHKALSKDEQYF.

This clone was recorded a few times. The chain uses TRBV7-8 and TRBJ2-1; 7 bases agree with TRBD2. The CDR3 totals 18 residues. Per germline, CDR1 SGHVS and CDR2 FQNEAQ. J was trimmed by 2 bases and V by 4 bases; bases with no gene match: 14. CDR3 in DNA: TGTGCCAGCAGCTCCGACAGAATAAGCGGGACGACCTACAATGAGCAGTTCTTC. Translating gives CASSSDRISGTTYNEQFF. Combining the CDR3 with reference TRBV7-8 and TRBJ2-1 gives the whole variable domain GAGVSQSPRYKVAKRGQDVALRCDPISGHVSLFWYQQALGQGPEFLTYFQNEAQLDKSGLPSDRFFAERPEGSVSTLKIQRTQQEDSAVYLCASSSDRISGTTYNEQFFGPGTRLTVL.

This clone has a handful of counts. The chain combines TRBV2 with TRBJ2-1; 11 bases match TRBD2. Trimming at V came to 4 bases and at J to 2 bases, leaving 13 bases not matched to a gene. The CDR3 is 19 amino acids. CDR1 and CDR2 (germline): SNHLY, FYNNEI. Written as DNA, the CDR3 is TGTGCCAGCAGTGTCCCCCTTAGCGGGAGGGCCGACACCTACAATGAGCAGTTCTTC. This encodes CASSVPLSGRADTYNEQFF.

The V and J genes are TRBV21-1 and TRBJ1-1; the table's D call, TRBD1, was not checked against the DNA. TRBV21-1 has pseudogene status. The CDR3 is 17 residues long. CDR3 in DNA: TGTGCCAGCACAACAGACAGGTTCGGGGTAATGAACACTGAAGCTTTCTTT. This codes for CASTTDRFGVMNTEAFF.

This rearrangement joins TRBV5-1 to TRBJ2-1; the D is unclear. This CDR3 comprises 13 residues. The germline V gene encodes CDR1 SGHRS and CDR2 YFSETQ. Trimming left V 0 bases short and J 5 bases short, with 6 bases between. CDR3 loop: CASSLAVDNEQFF. The DNA of the CDR3 is TGCGCCAGCAGCTTGGCAGTCGACAATGAGCAGTTCTTC.